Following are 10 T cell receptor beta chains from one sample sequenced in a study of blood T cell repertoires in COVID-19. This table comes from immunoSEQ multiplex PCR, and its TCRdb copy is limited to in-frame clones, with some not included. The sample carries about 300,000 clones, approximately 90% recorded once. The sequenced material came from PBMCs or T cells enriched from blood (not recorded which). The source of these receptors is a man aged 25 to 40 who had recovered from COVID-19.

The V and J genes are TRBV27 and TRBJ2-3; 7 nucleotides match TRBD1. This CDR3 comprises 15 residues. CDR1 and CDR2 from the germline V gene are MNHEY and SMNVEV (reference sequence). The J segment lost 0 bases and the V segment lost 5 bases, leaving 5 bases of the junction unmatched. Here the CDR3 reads CASSRTGPSTDTQYF. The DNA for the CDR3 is TGTGCCAGCAGTCGGACAGGACCCAGCACAGATACGCAGTATTTT.

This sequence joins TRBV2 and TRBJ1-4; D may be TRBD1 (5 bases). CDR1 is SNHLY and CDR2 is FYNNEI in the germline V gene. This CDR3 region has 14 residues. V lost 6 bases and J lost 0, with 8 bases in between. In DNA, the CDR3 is TGTGCCAGCAGCCAGACAGCAACTAATGAAAAACTGTTTTTT. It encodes CASSQTATNEKLFF.

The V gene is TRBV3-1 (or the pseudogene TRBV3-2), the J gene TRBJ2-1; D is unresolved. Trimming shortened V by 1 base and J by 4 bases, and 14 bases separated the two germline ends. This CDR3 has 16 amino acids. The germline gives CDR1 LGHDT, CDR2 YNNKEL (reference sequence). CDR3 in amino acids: CASSQVVTTVYNEQFF. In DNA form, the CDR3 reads TGTGCCAGCAGCCAAGTCGTCACTACGGTATACAATGAGCAGTTCTTC.

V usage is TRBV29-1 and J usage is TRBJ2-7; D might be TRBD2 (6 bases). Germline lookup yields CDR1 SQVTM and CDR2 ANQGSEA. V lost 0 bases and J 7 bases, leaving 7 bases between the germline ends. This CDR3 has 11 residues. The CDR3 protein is CSVEDRGEQYF. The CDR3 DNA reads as TGCAGCGTTGAAGATCGGGGGGAGCAGTACTTC.

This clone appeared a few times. The chain's CDR3 is CASRRQQNTEAFF. In DNA, the CDR3 is TGTGCCAGCAGACGACAGCAGAACACTGAAGCTTTCTTT. The rearrangement links TRBV11-3 to TRBJ1-1, with D perhaps matching TRBD1 (5 bases). Germline CDR1 and CDR2: SGHNT and YENEEA. V lost 6 bases and J 1 base, leaving 9 bases between the germline ends. The CDR3 spans 13 residues.

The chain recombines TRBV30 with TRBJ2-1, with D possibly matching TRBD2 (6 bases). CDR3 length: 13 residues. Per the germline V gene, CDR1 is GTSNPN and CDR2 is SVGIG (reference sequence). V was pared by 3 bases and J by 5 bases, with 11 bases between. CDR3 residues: CAWSGGLHNEQFF. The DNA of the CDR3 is TGTGCCTGGAGCGGGGGACTGCACAATGAGCAGTTCTTC.

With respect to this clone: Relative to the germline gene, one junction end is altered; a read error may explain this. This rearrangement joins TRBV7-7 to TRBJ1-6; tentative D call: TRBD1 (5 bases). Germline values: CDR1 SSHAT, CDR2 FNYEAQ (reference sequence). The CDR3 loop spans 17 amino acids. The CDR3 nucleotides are TGTGCTAGCAGTCTTAGATGGGGCACGCGCGGGGATTCACCCCTCCACTTT. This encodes CASSLRWGTRGDSPLHF. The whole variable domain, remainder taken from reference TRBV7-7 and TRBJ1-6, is GAGVSQSPRYKVTKRGQDVTLRCDPISSHATLYWYQQALGQGPEFLTYFNYEAQPDKSGLPSDRFSAERPEGSISTLTIQRTEQRDSAMYRCASSLRWGTRGDSPLHFGNGTRLTVT.

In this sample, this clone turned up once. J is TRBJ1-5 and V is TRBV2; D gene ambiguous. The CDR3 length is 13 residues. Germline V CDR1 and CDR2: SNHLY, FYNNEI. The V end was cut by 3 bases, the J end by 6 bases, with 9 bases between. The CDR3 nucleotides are TGTGCCAGCAGTGACGGGAGGGTTCAGCCCCAGCATTTT. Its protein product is CASSDGRVQPQHF.

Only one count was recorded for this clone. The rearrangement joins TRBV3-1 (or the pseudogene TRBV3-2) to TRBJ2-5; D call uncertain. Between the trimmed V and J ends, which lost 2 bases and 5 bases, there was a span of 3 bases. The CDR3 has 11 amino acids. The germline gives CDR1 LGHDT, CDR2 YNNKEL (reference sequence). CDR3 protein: CASSQLETQYF. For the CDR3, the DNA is TGTGCCAGCAGCCAACTCGAGACCCAGTACTTC.

In DNA form, the CDR3 reads TGTGCCAGTAGTCCTTTAACAGGGGTACGCGAGCAGTACTTC. Its protein product is CASSPLTGVREQYF. The chain carries TRBV19 and TRBJ2-7; 7 nucleotides align to TRBD1. The CDR3 is 14 residues long. Germline V gene sequence: CDR1 LNHDA, CDR2 SQIVND (reference sequence). V dropped 5 bases and J dropped 6; count of bases not matched to a gene: 10.